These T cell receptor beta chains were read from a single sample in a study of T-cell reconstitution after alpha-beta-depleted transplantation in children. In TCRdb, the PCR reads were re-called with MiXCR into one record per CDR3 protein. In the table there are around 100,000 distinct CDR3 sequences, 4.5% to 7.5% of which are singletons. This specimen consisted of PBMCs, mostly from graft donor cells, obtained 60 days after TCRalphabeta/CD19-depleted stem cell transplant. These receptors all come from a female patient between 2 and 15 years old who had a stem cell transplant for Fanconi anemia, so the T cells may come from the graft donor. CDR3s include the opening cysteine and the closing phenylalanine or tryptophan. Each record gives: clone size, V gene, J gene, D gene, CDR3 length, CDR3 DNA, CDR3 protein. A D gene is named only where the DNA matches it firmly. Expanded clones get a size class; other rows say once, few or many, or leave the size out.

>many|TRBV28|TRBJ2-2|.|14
TGTGCCAACCAAGACAGTTCGAACACCGGGGAGCTGTTTTTT
CANQDSSNTGELFF
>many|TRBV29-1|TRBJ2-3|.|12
TGCAGCGTTGTCGGTAGCCCAGATACGCAGTATTTT
CSVVGSPDTQYF
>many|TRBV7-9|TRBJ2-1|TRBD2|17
TGTGCCAGCAGCTTCAGAGGACTAGCGGTAGGCCGTAATGAGCAGTTCTTC
CASSFRGLAVGRNEQFF
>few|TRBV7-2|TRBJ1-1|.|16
TGTGCCAGCAGCTTACTATCCGCAGGGGCGGACACTGAAGCTTTCTTT
CASSLLSAGADTEAFF
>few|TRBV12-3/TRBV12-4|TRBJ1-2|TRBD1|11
TGTGCCAGCGGGACAGGGAGCGGCTACACCTTC
CASGTGSGYTF
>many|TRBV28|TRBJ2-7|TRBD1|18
TGTGCCAGCAGTTTAGTGGGACAGGGTCATAATCGTCTCGGCGAGCAGTACTTC
CASSLVGQGHNRLGEQYF
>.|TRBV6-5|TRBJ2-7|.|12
TGTGCCAGCAGTTGGGGCAATCACGAGCAGTACTTC
CASSWGNHEQYF
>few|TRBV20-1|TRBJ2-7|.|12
TGCAGTGGTGGCCAGGGAGCCTACGAGCAGTACTTC
CSGGQGAYEQYF
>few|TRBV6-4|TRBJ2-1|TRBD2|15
TGTGCCAGCAGTGACTCTAGCGGGGGGCCCAATGAGCAGTTCTTC
CASSDSSGGPNEQFF
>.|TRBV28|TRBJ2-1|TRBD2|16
TGTGCCAGCAGTTTGGCGGGGGGGCGCCTCCACAATGAGCAGTTCTTC
CASSLAGGRLHNEQFF
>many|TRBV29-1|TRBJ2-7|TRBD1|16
TGCAGCGTTGAATCTGGACAGGGATGGTGGGACTACGAGCAGTACTTC
CSVESGQGWWDYEQYF
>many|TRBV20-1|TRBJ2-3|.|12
TGCAGTGCTAGCGGGAGCACAGATACGCAGTATTTT
CSASGSTDTQYF
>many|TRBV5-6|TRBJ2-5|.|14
TGTGCCAGCAGCTTGCAGGAGCTTAGGGAGACCCAGTACTTC
CASSLQELRETQYF
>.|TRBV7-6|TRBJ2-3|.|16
TGTGCCAGCAGCCCTACCTGGACACGGCCCACAGATACGCAGTATTTT
CASSPTWTRPTDTQYF
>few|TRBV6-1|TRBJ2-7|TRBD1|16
TGTGCCAGCAGTGGGATTCTGGGACAGGGCACCTACGAGCAGTACTTC
CASSGILGQGTYEQYF
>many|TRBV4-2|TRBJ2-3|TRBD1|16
TGTGCCAGCGGACGTCATCGACAGGGAGCCACAGATACGCAGTATTTT
CASGRHRQGATDTQYF
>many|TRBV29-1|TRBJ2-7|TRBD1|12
TGCAGCGTGAGGGACAGCCTCCACGAGCAGTACTTC
CSVRDSLHEQYF
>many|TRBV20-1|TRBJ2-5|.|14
TGCAGTGCCCCGAGCGGGACAGAACAAGAGACCCAGTACTTC
CSAPSGTEQETQYF
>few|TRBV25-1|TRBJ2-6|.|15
TGTGCCAGCAGCCAGGCGAACTCTGGGGCCAACGTCCTGACTTTC
CASSQANSGANVLTF
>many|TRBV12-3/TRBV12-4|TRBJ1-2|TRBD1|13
TGTGCCAGCAGTTTGACAGGGGGCTGGGGCTACACCTTC
CASSLTGGWGYTF
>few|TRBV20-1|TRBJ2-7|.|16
TGCAGTGCTAGAGTGGCCCGGCCCCGAAGCTCCTACGAGCAGTACTTC
CSARVARPRSSYEQYF
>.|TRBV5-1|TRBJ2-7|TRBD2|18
TGCGCCAGCAGCTTGTCTGCAGGGCGGACTAGCGGGGTGTACGAGCAGTACTTC
CASSLSAGRTSGVYEQYF
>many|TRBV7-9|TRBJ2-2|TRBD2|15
TGTGCCAGCAGCCCTAGCGGGCGGGGCACCGGGGAGCTGTTTTTT
CASSPSGRGTGELFF
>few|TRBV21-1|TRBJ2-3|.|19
TGTGCCAGCAGCAAAGGAGTCCGCCTGGGGAACCCCCCCACAGATACGCAGTATTTT
CASSKGVRLGNPPTDTQYF
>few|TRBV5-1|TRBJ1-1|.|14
TGCGCCAGCAGCTTGGGACCTGGGGACACTGAAGCTTTCTTT
CASSLGPGDTEAFF
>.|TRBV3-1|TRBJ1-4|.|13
TGTGCCAGCAGCGTGGCAGGGATTGAAAAACTGTTTTTT
CASSVAGIEKLFF
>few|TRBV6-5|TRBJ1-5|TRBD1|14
TGTGCCAGCAGCCGACAGGGGGGATATCAGCCCCAGCATTTT
CASSRQGGYQPQHF
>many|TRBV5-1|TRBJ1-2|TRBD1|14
TGCGCCAGCAGCCTCGGGACAGGCCTCTATGGCTACACCTTC
CASSLGTGLYGYTF
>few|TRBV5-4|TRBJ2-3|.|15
TGTGCCAGCAGCTTCCGGGGGTTTAGAGGGGATACGCAGTATTTT
CASSFRGFRGDTQYF
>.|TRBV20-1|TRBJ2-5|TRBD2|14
TGCAGTGCTAGAGATTTTCCAGCGGGGAAGACCCAGTACTTC
CSARDFPAGKTQYF
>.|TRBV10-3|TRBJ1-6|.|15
TGTGCCATCAGTGAGGCTGGCTCCTATAATTCACCCCTCCACTTT
CAISEAGSYNSPLHF
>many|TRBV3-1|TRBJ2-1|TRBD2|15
TGTGCCAGCAGCCAAGGACTAGCGGGAGTGGGTGAGCAGTTCTTC
CASSQGLAGVGEQFF
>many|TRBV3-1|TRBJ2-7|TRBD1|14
TGTGCCAGCAGCTACGGGACAGGGAGCTACGAGCAGTACTTC
CASSYGTGSYEQYF
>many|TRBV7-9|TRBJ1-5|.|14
TGTGCCAGCAGCTTAGATGGTGGGCCCCAGCCCCAGCATTTT
CASSLDGGPQPQHF
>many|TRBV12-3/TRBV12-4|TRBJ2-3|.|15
TGTGCCAGCAGGGTACAGGGCGGGGGCACAGATACGCAGTATTTT
CASRVQGGGTDTQYF
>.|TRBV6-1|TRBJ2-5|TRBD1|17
TGTGCCAGCAGTCGGGGGACAGGACCTTGGTACCAAGAGACCCAGTACTTC
CASSRGTGPWYQETQYF
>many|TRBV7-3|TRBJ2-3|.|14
TGTGCCAGCAGCTTAAGGCAGGGAGCAGATACGCAGTATTTT
CASSLRQGADTQYF
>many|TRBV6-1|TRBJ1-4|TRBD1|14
TGTGCCAGCAGGGCTGGACAGGGTCGGGAAAAACTGTTTTTT
CASRAGQGREKLFF
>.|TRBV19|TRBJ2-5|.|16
TGTGCCAGTAGTACAGGGCCCTACGGGAAACAAGAGACCCAGTACTTC
CASSTGPYGKQETQYF
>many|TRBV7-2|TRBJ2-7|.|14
TGTGCCAGCAGCTTTAGCGGAGGGGATGTCGAGCAGTACTTC
CASSFSGGDVEQYF
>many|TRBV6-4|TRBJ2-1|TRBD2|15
TGTGCCAGCAGTGAACTAGCGGGAGAACCCAATGAGCAGTTCTTC
CASSELAGEPNEQFF
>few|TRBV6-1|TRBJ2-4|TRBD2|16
TGTGCCAGCAGCCGCCGGGGGTTTGACCGGGGGGACATTCAGTACTTC
CASSRRGFDRGDIQYF